This TCR beta chain stems from a study of memory CD4+ T cells and cytomegalovirus serostatus (dated 2019 in TCRdb). Regarding the complete study: A total of some 33 healthy Belgian adults, of whom 9 were CMV seropositive and roughly 25 were CMV seronegative, were included in the cohort. CD4+ memory TCRbeta repertoires of a Belgian cohort with known cytomegalovirus serostatus were sequenced in order to replicate a published TCR-based CMV serostatus classifier.

Single viable CD3+CD4+CD8-CD45RO+ cells were sorted as memory CD4+ T cells on a FACSAria II. CMV serostatus was determined using a Roche Elecsys assay that detects serum IgG against CMV pp150, pp28, p38 and p52. Once the samples were thawed, total CD4+ T cells were enriched through positive selection using CD4 magnetic microbeads. Samples originated from another study that specifically interrogated the CD4+ T cell memory repertoire. Peripheral blood mononuclear cells were isolated and cryopreserved following standard operating procedures; serum was stored at -80 °C. Staining used CD3-PerCP (BW264/56), CD4-APC (RPA-T4), CD45RO-PE (UCHT1) and CD8-Pacific Orange (3B5) antibodies, with Sytox blue excluding non-viable cells. The Quick-DNA Microprep Kit was used to extract genomic DNA from the sorted cells. TCRbeta DNA was amplified with the immunoSEQ hsTCRbeta kit following the manufacturer's protocol. TCRbeta libraries were sequenced on an Illumina MiSeq instrument. The authors' analysis ran thus. Removing out-of-frame sequences left fewer than 2.5 million distinct TCRbeta sequences, an average of around 67,000 per individual. Two values were used to score each individual: the count of roughly 180 previously reported CMV-associated TCRbeta sequences and the total count of productive distinct TCRbeta sequences. A beta-binomial model was reimplemented in Python, and scikit-learn random forests with default parameters were trained on data from the US cohort. Classifier performance on the Belgian cohort was summarized as median AUC with percentile confidence intervals over 10,000 bootstrap iterations. As stored in TCRdb, this immuneACCESS dataset retains in-frame rearrangements with V and J assigned. A fraction of the clones does not appear; measured against another copy, unresolved V genes explain less than half of the discrepancy, and the remainder lacks a known reason. D and trimming come from the DNA, and the V and J calls and clone size come from that table. Across this sample there are around 50,000 clones, with approximately 78% seen only once. 0.67% of the sample rests with the top ten.

Turning to this clone: Its antigen is currently not known. Per-base qualities were not stored, and no clone one base away is much larger.

Germline trimming: 5 bases from V, 6 bases from J; junction bases outside gene matches: 23. Inclusive of the bounding cysteine and phenylalanine, the CDR3 is 20 residues long. Only the CDR3 region is kept as DNA, spanning 60 bases read in frame from base 1. Reading the germline V gene gives CDR1 SGDLS and CDR2 YYNGEE. Study-level results and caveats: Only CD4+CD45RO+ memory cells were sequenced, in contrast to the original study, in which naive and memory CD4+ and CD8+ populations were covered. The results were read as suggesting that the CMV-associated TCR signature is, for the most part, present in the CD4+ memory repertoire. On the Belgian cohort, the classifier based on the original framework reached a median bootstrapped AUC of about 0.96, with a 95% CI of 0.76-1.00. For CMV serostatus prediction, a median bootstrapped AUC of approximately 0.95 was reached with the original framework, and a median bootstrapped AUC of roughly 0.9 was reached with a US-trained random forest. Among the 150 to 200 previously reported CMV-associated TCRbeta sequences, 67 showed up in the CD4+ memory repertoires, with each one found in between one and five individuals.

The source material was memory CD4+ T cells from blood. The origin of this receptor is an adult in good health and CMV-seronegative. Recombination joined TRBV9 with TRBJ2-7; 13 bases in the junction line up with TRBD2. Here the CDR3 is given as CASRLQAKTSGRSLGGEQYF. The nucleotide sequence is given as TGTGCCAGCAGACTACAAGCGAAGACTAGCGGGAGGTCCCTAGGCGGCGAGCAGTACTTC.